Listed below are T cell receptor beta chains from one sample, sequenced in a study of OX40 agonist ivuxolimab in advanced cancers. This table comes from immunoSEQ multiplex PCR, and its TCRdb copy is limited to in-frame clones, with some not included. The table lists 40,000 to 60,000 clones, just over 85% of them singletons. The sample in question was CD4+ or CD8+ T cells sorted from blood, obtained in a trial of the OX40 agonist ivuxolimab. Receptors originate from an adult with an advanced solid tumor such as melanoma, head and neck, liver or kidney cancer. Both conserved end residues are part of each CDR3. The D gene is left open where the match is weak. Part of the rows lack a size; the others show once, few, many or a class for expanded clones.

>TRBJ2-1|TRBD2|-|TRBV7-3
CASRRGTSGYNEQFF
TGTGCCAGCAGGAGGGGGACTAGCGGATACAATGAGCAGTTCTTC
>TRBJ2-7|-|-|TRBV5-4
CASSFERGYEQYF
TGTGCCAGCAGCTTTGAGAGAGGCTACGAGCAGTACTTC
>TRBJ2-7|-|-|TRBV27
CASSLKVVGYEQYF
TGTGCCAGCAGTTTAAAGGTGGTGGGCTACGAGCAGTACTTC
>TRBJ1-6|-|once|TRBV11-2
CASSSSGTVNSPLHF
TGTGCCAGCAGCTCGTCCGGGACGGTAAATTCACCCCTCCACTTT
>TRBJ2-7|-|-|TRBV27
CASSLSGYYDQQYF
TGTGCCAGCAGTTTATCAGGGTACTACGACCAGCAGTACTTC
>TRBJ1-3|TRBD1|-|TRBV15
CATSRDPDRASGNTIYF
TGTGCCACCAGCAGAGATCCAGACAGGGCCTCTGGAAACACCATATATTTT
>TRBJ2-3|TRBD1|-|TRBV7-9
CASSPGQGVTDTQYF
TGTGCCAGCAGCCCAGGACAGGGCGTCACAGATACGCAGTATTTT
>TRBJ1-5|-|-|TRBV7-2
CASSLDRANQPQHF
TGTGCCAGCAGCTTAGACAGGGCCAATCAGCCCCAGCATTTT
>TRBJ2-7|TRBD2|-|TRBV6-5
CASRQTSGYEQYF
TGTGCCAGCAGACAGACTAGCGGCTACGAGCAGTACTTC
>TRBJ2-3|-|-|TRBV27
CASSLVRSSTDTQYF
TGTGCCAGCAGTTTAGTCAGGTCTAGCACAGATACGCAGTATTTT
>TRBJ2-5|-|once|TRBV7-3
CASSSGWGPSGETQYF
TGTGCCAGCAGCTCGGGATGGGGACCCTCGGGAGAGACCCAGTACTTC
>TRBJ1-4|-|-|TRBV12-5
CASGPGTKLQLTNEKLFF
TGTGCTAGTGGACCCGGGACCAAACTCCAACTAACTAATGAAAAACTGTTTTTT
>TRBJ2-5|TRBD2|-|TRBV7-2
CASSSVAGGGVETQYF
TGTGCCAGCAGCTCGGTAGCGGGGGGAGGGGTGGAGACCCAGTACTTC
>TRBJ1-5|TRBD1|few|TRBV7-8
CASSLTRNRGQPQHF
TGTGCCAGCAGCTTAACCCGGAACAGGGGCCAGCCCCAGCATTTT
>TRBJ1-1|-|-|TRBV7-2
CASRGGALTEAFF
TGTGCCAGCAGAGGGGGGGCGCTCACTGAAGCTTTCTTT
>TRBJ2-7|-|-|TRBV20-1
CSFPSLWEQYF
TGCAGTTTCCCGTCCCTGTGGGAGCAGTACTTC